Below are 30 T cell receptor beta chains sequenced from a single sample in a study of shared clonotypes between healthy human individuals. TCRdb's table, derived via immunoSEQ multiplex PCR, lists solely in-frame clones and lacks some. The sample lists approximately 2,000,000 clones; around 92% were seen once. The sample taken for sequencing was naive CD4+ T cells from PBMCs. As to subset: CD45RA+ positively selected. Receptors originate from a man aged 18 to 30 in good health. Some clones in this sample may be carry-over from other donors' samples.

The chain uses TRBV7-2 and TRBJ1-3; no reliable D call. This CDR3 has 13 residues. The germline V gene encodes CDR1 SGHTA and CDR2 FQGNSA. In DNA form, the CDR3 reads TGTGGCACCCAGGATACCCCTGGAAACACCATATATTTT. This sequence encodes CGTQDTPGNTIYF.

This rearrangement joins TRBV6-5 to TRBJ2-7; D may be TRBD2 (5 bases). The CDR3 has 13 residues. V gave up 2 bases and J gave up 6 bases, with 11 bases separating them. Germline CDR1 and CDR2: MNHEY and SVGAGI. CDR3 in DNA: TGTGCCAGCAGTTACATACCCGGGGTCGAGCAGTACTTC. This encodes CASSYIPGVEQYF.

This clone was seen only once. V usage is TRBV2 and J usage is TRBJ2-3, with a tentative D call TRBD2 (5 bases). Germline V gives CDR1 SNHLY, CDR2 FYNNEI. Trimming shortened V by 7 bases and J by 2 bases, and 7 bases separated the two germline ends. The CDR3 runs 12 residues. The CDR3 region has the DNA TGTGCCAGCAAAGCGGACACAGATACGCAGTATTTT. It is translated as CASKADTDTQYF.

The CDR3 loop is CASSTLGNQETQYF. CDR3 sequence (DNA): TGTGCCAGCTCCACCTTGGGCAACCAAGAGACCCAGTACTTC. This chain joins TRBV18 and TRBJ2-5; no clear D gene. CDR1 and CDR2 from the germline V gene are KGHSH and LQKENI. V shed 6 bases and J shed 0 bases, with 11 bases lying between them. This CDR3 has 14 amino acids.

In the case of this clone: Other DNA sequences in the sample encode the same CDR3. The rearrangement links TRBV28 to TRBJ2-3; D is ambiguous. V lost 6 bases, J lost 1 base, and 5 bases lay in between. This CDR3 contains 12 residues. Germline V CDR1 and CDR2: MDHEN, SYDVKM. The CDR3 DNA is TGTGCCAGCAGCAGAGGCACAGATACGCAGTATTTT. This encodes CASSRGTDTQYF.

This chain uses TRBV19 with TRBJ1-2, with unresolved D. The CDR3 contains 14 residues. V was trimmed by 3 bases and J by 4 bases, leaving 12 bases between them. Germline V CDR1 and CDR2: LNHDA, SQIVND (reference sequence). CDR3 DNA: TGTGCCAGTAGTATGGAGCCGGGGATCTATGGCTACACCTTC. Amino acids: CASSMEPGIYGYTF.

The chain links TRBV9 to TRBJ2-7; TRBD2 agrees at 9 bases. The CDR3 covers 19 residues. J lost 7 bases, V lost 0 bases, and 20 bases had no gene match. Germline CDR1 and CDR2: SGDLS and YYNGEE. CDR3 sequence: CASSVVKREEVGGRDEQYF. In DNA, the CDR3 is TGTGCCAGCAGCGTAGTCAAAAGAGAGGAAGTAGGCGGGAGGGATGAGCAGTACTTC. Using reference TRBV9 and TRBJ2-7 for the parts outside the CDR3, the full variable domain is DSGVTQTPKHLITATGQRVTLRCSPRSGDLSVYWYQQSLDQGLQFLIQYYNGEERAKGNILERFSAQQFPDLHSELNLSSLELGDSALYFCASSVVKREEVGGRDEQYFGPGTRLTVT.

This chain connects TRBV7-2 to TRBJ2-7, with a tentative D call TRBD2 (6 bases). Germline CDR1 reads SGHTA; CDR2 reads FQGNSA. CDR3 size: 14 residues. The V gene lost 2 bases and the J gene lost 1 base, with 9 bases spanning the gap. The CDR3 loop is CASSLRLESYEQYF. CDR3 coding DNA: TGTGCCAGCAGCTTAAGACTAGAGTCCTACGAGCAGTACTTC.

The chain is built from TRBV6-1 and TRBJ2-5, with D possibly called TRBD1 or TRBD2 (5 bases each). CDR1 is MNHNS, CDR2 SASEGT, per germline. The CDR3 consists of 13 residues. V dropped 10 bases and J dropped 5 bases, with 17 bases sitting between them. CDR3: CAISWGRRETQYF. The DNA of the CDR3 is TGTGCCATCTCCTGGGGACGGCGGGAGACCCAGTACTTC.

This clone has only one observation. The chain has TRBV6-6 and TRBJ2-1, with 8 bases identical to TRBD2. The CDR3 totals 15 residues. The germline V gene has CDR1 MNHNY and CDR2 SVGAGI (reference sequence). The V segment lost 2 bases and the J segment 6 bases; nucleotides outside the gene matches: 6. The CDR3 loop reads CASSYQAGARNEQFF. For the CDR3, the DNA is TGTGCCAGCAGTTACCAAGCGGGAGCACGCAATGAGCAGTTCTTC.

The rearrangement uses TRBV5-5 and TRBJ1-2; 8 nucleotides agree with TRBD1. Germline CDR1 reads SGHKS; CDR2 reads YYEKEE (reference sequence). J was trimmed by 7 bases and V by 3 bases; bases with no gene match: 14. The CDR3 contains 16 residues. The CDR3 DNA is TGTGCCAGCAGCTCGTTAAACCAGGGGGCTCGTGGTGGCTACACCTTC. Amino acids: CASSSLNQGARGGYTF.

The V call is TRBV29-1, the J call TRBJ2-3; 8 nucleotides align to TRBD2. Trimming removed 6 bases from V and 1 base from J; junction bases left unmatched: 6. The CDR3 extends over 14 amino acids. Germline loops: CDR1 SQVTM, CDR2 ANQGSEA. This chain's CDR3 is CSVHSGIGTDTQYF. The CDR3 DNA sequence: TGCAGCGTACATAGCGGGATTGGCACAGATACGCAGTATTTT.

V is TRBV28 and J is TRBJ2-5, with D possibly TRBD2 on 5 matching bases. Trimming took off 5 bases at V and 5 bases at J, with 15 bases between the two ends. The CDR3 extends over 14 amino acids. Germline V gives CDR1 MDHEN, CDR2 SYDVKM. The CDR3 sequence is CASSTPGFVETQYF. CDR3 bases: TGTGCCAGCAGTACACCGGGATTTGTGGAGACCCAGTACTTC.

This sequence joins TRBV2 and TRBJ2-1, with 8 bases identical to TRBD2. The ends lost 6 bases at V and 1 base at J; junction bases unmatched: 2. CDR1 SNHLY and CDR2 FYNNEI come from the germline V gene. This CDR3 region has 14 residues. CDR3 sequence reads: CASRVAGSYNEQFF. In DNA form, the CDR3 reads TGTGCCAGCAGGGTAGCGGGATCCTACAATGAGCAGTTCTTC.

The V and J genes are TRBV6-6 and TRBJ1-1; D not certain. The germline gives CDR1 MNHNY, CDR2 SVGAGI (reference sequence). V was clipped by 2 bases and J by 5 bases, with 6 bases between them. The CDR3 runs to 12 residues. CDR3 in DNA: TGTGCCAGCAGTTACGGCGATACTGAAGCTTTCTTT. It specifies CASSYGDTEAFF.

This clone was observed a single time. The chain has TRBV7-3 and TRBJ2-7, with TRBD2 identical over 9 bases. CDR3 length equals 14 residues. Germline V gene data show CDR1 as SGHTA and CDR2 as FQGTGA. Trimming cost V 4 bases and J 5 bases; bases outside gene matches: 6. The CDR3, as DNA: TGTGCCAGCAGCTCGACTAGCGGAGCTCACGAGCAGTACTTC. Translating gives CASSSTSGAHEQYF. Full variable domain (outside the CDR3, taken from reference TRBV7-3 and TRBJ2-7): GAGVSQTPSNKVTEKGKYVELRCDPISGHTALYWYRQSLGQGPEFLIYFQGTGAADDSGLPNDRFFAVRPEGSVSTLKIQRTERGDSAVYLCASSSTSGAHEQYFGPGTRLTVT.

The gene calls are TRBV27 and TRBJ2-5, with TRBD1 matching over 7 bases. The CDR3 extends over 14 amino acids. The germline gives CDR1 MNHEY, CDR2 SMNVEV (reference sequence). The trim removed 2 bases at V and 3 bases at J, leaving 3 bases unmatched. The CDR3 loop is CASSLTDREETQYF. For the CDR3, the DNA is TGTGCCAGCAGTTTAACTGACAGGGAAGAGACCCAGTACTTC.

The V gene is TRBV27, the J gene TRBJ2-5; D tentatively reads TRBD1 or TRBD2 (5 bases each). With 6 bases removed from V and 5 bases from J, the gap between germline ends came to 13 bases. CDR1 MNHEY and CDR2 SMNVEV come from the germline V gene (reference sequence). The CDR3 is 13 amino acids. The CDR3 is CASRGDPPETQYF. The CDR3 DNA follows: TGTGCCAGCAGGGGGGACCCCCCTGAGACCCAGTACTTC.

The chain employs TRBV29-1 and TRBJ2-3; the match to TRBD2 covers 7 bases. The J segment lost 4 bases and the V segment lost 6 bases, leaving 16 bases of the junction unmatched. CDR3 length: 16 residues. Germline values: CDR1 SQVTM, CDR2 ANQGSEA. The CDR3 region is CSVDPFSGPSPDTQYF. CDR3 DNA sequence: TGCAGCGTCGACCCCTTTAGCGGGCCTTCCCCAGATACGCAGTATTTT.

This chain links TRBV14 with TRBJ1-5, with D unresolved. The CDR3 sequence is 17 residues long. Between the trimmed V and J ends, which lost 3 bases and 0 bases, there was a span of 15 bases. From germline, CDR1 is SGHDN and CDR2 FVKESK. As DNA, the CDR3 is TGTGCCAGCAGCCAGGGCAGGCTTTTATATAGCAATCAGCCCCAGCATTTT. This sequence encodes CASSQGRLLYSNQPQHF.

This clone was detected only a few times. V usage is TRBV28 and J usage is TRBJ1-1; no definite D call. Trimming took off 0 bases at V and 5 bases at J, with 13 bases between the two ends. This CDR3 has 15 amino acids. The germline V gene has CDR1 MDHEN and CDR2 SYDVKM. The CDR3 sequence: CASSLWMGMSTEAFF. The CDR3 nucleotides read TGTGCCAGCAGTTTATGGATGGGTATGAGTACTGAAGCTTTCTTT.

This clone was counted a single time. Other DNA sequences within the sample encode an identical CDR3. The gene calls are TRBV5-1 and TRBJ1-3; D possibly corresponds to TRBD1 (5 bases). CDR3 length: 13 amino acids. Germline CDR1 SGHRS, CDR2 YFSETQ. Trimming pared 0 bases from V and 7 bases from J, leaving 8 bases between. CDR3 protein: CASSLGDGNTIYF. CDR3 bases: TGCGCCAGCAGCTTGGGGGACGGTAACACCATATATTTT.

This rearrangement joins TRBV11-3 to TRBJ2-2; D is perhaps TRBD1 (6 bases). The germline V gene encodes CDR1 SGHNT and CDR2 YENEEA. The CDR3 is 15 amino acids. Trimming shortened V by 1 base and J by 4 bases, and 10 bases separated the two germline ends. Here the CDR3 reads CASSLGRGSTGELFF. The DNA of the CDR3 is TGTGCCAGCAGCTTAGGCAGGGGTAGCACCGGGGAGCTGTTTTTT.

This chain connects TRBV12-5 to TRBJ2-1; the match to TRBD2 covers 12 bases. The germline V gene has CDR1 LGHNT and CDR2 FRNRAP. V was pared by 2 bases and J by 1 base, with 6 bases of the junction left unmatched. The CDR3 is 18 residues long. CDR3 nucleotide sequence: TGTGCTAGTGGTTTGCCGCAGGGACTAGCGGGTTCCTACAATGAGCAGTTCTTC. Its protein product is CASGLPQGLAGSYNEQFF.

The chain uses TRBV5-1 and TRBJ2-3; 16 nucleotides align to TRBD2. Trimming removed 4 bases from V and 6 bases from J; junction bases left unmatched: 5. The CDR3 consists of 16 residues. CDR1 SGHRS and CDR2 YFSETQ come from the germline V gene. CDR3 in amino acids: CASSDGTSGRADTQYF. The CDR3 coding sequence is TGCGCCAGCAGCGACGGGACTAGCGGGAGGGCCGATACGCAGTATTTT. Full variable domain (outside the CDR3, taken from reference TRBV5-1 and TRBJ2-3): KAGVTQTPRYLIKTRGQQVTLSCSPISGHRSVSWYQQTPGQGLQFLFEYFSETQRNKGNFPGRFSGRQFSNSRSEMNVSTLELGDSALYLCASSDGTSGRADTQYFGPGTRLTVL.

In nucleotides, the CDR3 is TGTGCCAGCAGCTTAGGGGAGAGGCCGCTCCCTAATCAGCCCCAGCATTTT. This codes for CASSLGERPLPNQPQHF. The chain has TRBV7-9 and TRBJ1-5; D is undetermined. Germline V gives CDR1 SEHNR, CDR2 FQNEAQ (reference sequence). V was pared by 1 base and J by 4 bases, with 17 bases between. This CDR3 spans 17 amino acids.

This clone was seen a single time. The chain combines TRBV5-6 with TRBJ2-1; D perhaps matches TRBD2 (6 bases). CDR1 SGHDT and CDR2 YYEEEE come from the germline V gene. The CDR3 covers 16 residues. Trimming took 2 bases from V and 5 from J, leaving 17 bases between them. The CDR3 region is CASSLRTIQIHNEQFF. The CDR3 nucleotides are TGTGCCAGCAGCTTACGGACTATCCAGATCCACAATGAGCAGTTCTTC.

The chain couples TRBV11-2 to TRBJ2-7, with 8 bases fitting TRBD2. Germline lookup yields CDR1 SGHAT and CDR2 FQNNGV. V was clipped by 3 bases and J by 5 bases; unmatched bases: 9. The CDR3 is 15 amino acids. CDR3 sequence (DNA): TGTGCCAGCAGCTTCCCCCGGGGGGGGTTCCACGAGCAGTACTTC. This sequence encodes CASSFPRGGFHEQYF.

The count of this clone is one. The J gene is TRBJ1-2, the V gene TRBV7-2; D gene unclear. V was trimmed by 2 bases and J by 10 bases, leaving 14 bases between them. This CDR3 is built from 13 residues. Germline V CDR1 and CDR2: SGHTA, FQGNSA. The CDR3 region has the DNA TGTGCCAGCAGCTTAACCCAGGCGTCGCACTACACCTTC. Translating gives CASSLTQASHYTF.

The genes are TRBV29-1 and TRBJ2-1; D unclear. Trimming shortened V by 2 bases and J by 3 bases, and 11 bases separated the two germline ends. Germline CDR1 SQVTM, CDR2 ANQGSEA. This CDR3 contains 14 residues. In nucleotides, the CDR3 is TGCAGCGTTGAAAGTAGCCAGCACTACAATGAGCAGTTCTTC. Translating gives CSVESSQHYNEQFF.